This T cell receptor (beta chain) was obtained from a study of cytomegalovirus exposure and HLA in healthy donors. V lost 7 bases and J lost 6, with 20 bases in between. The CDR3 sequence is 14 residues long. Germline values: CDR1 SQVTM, CDR2 ANQGSEA. The study ran its PCR with 60 Vbeta and 13 Jbeta primers. The table came from immunoSEQ multiplex PCR; TCRdb's copy has only in-frame clones and leaves some out. The sample shows under 200,000 clones, approximately 85% of them seen only once. Sequencing was carried out using PBMCs. The V call is TRBV29-1, the J call TRBJ2-3; a possible D gene is TRBD2 (5 bases). The TCR comes from a woman aged 18-29 years in good health and CMV-seronegative. CDR3 protein: CSAEGRPPRDTQYF. CDR3 bases: TGCAGCGCCGAGGGTAGGCCCCCGCGGGATACGCAGTATTTT.